This entry is about one TCR beta chain. This sample is part of a study of blood T cell repertoires in COVID-19. The germline gives CDR1 SGHVS, CDR2 FNYEAQ. V was clipped by 2 bases and J by 3 bases; unmatched bases: 5. The CDR3 covers 15 residues. In the study's own analysis: Reference gene primer amplification in the assay estimated nucleated cell counts. Profiled with immunoSEQ multiplex PCR; TCRdb holds only in-frame clones, not every one. V and J calls and clone size come straight from that table; D and trimming were deduced from the DNA. The table includes 120,000 or so clones, more than 75% detected once.

The sample was peripheral blood. The sequence was obtained from a human donor in a cohort sampled during active COVID-19. This sequence joins TRBV7-6 and TRBJ1-1; 8 nucleotides align to TRBD1. CDR3 in DNA: TGTGCCAGCAGCTTACCCGTGACAGGGGACACTGAAGCTTTCTTT. Protein sequence: CASSLPVTGDTEAFF.